This TCR beta chain was sequenced during a study of breast tumors, draining lymph nodes, adjacent tissues. From the multiplex PCR reads, TCRdb called clonotypes with MiXCR, one entry per CDR3 protein. The data hold about 130,000 distinct CDR3 sequences, with around 20% observed a single time. The lymph nodes were axillary draining lymph nodes from breast cancer patients. This clonotype has ten or more counts. The sequence was obtained from a female donor with breast cancer. Some clones in this sample may be carry-over from other donors' samples. Sample: axillary lymph node tissue.

The CDR3 DNA sequence: TGTGCCAGCAGCCACCGGGACAGGGGTTACGAGCAGTACTTC. It encodes CASSHRDRGYEQYF. The chain uses TRBV3-1 and TRBJ2-7, with 10 bases that match TRBD1. Trimming took 3 bases from V and 4 from J; bases not matched to a gene: 3. The CDR3 is 14 amino acids. Germline assignment: CDR1 LGHDT and CDR2 YNNKEL (reference sequence).